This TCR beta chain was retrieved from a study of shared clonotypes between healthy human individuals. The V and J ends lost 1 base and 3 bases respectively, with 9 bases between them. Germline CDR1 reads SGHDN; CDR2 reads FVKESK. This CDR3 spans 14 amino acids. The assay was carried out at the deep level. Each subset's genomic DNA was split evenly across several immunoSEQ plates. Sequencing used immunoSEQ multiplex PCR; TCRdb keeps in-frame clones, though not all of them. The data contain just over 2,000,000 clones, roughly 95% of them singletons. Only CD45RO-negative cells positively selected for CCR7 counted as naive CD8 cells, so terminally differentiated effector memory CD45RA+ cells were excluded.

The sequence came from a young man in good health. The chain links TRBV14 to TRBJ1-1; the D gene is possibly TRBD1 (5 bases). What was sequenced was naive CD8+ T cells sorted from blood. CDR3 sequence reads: CASSQVMGDTEAFF. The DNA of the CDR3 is TGTGCCAGCAGCCAAGTCATGGGGGACACTGAAGCTTTCTTT.